These T cell receptor beta chains were read from a single sample in a study of OX40 agonist ivuxolimab in advanced cancers. Clones were sequenced by immunoSEQ multiplex PCR, and TCRdb holds only the in-frame ones, with some missing. The sample contains more than 9,500 clones, approximately 80% of which appear only once. Sequenced here: CD4+ or CD8+ T cells sorted from blood, sampled in a trial of the OX40 agonist ivuxolimab. The receptor source for this set is an adult with an advanced solid tumor such as melanoma, head and neck, liver or kidney cancer. Both conserved end residues are part of each CDR3. A D gene is named only where the DNA matches it firmly. Clone size appears in some rows only: once, few, many, or a class for an expanded clone.

v_gene	d_gene	abundance	j_gene	CDR3nt	CDR3aa
TRBV19	TRBD2	-	TRBJ2-2	TGTGCCAGTAGTGGGATGGGACTAGCGGGGACCGGGGAGCTGTTTTTT	CASSGMGLAGTGELFF
TRBV29-1	TRBD1	-	TRBJ2-7	TGCAGCGTCGCACAGGGGTACGAGCAGTACTTC	CSVAQGYEQYF
TRBV6-1	-	-	TRBJ1-2	TGTGCCAGCAGTAATATACAGGGATACTATGGCTACACCTTC	CASSNIQGYYGYTF
TRBV11-2	-	-	TRBJ1-1	TGTGCCAGCAGCTTAGGCGGAGGGGGGGCCACTGAAGCTTTCTTT	CASSLGGGGATEAFF
TRBV7-2	TRBD1	-	TRBJ2-3	TGTGCCAGCAGCGCAGGGGGCACGGCAACAGATACGCAGTATTTT	CASSAGGTATDTQYF
TRBV4-1	TRBD1	-	TRBJ1-5	TGCGCCAGCAGCCAACCGGGACAGATGAATCAGCCCCAGCATTTT	CASSQPGQMNQPQHF
TRBV6-5	TRBD1	-	TRBJ1-4	TGTGCCAGCAGTCCCCGACAGGGGGCATATGAAAAACTGTTTTTT	CASSPRQGAYEKLFF
TRBV7-2	-	-	TRBJ2-2	TGTGCCAGCAGCCCCCACAGGAACACGAACACCGGGGAGCTGTTTTTT	CASSPHRNTNTGELFF
TRBV30	TRBD1	-	TRBJ2-1	TGTGCCTGGAGTACGGGACAGGGGGCTCTAACTGAGCAGTTCTTC	CAWSTGQGALTEQFF
TRBV6-1	-	once	TRBJ1-2	TGTGCCATCTATGGCTACACCTTC	CAIYGYTF
TRBV25-1	-	-	TRBJ1-2	TGTGCCAGCAGTATCCGGGATCTTGATGGCTACACCTTC	CASSIRDLDGYTF
TRBV28	TRBD2	-	TRBJ2-7	TGTGCCAGCACCGAATCGGGGGGTGTCTACGAGCAGTACTTC	CASTESGGVYEQYF
TRBV2	-	-	TRBJ2-4	TGTGCCAGCAGTGAAAGGGGACGGGGCATTCAGTACTTC	CASSERGRGIQYF